This T cell receptor (beta chain) is from a study of PD-L1 blockade in urothelial cancer. Study overall: Blood samples contained a median approximately 140,000 T cells.

Trimming removed 5 bases from V and 0 bases from J, with 13 bases in between. Germline CDR1 SGHNT, CDR2 YYREEE (reference sequence). The CDR3 contains 15 residues. Generated by immunoSEQ multiplex PCR, the TCRdb table keeps only in-frame clones and is missing some. This sample has about 76,000 clones, with under 95% found just once. Noted time point: peripheral blood 6 weeks after treatment start. The sequenced sample was PBMCs, obtained around atezolizumab (anti-PD-L1) treatment. The TCR sequence derives from a woman older than 75 with urothelial cancer. The chain employs TRBV5-4 and TRBJ2-3; TRBD2 is a possible D gene (6 bases). The CDR3 spells CASRGGTSSTDTQYF. The DNA of the CDR3 is TGTGCCAGCAGAGGCGGGACTTCTAGCACAGATACGCAGTATTTT.